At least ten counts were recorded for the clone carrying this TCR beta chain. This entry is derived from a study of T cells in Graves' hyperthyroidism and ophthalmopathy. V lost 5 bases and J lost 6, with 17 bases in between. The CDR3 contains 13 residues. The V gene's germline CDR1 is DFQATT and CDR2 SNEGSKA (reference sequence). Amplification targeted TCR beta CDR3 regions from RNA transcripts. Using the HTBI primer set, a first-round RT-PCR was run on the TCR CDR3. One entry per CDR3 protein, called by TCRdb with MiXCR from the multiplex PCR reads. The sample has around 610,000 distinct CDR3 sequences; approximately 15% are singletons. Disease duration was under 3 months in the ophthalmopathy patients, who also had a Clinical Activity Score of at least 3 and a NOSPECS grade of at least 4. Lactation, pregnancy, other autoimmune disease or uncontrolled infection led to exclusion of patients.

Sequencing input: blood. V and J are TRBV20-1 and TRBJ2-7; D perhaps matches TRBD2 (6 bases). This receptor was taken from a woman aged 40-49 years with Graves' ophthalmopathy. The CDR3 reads CSADGDSPFEQYF. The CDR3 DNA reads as TGCAGTGCTGACGGGGACTCCCCCTTCGAGCAGTACTTC.